This TCR beta chain was identified in a study of T cells in Graves' hyperthyroidism and ophthalmopathy. This clonotype showed up many times. CDR3 length: 14 residues. The germline V gene encodes CDR1 LNHDA and CDR2 SQIVND (reference sequence). The V end was cut by 5 bases, the J end by 4 bases, with 15 bases between. Amplification yielded TCR beta CDR3 regions, with RNA transcripts as the source. The study used the HTBI primer set for a first-round RT-PCR of the TCR CDR3. TCRdb re-called the multiplex PCR reads with MiXCR, one entry per CDR3 protein. Among some 360,000 distinct CDR3 sequences, over 11% were seen once, and the ten largest hold about 10%.

Sequences were obtained from blood. This chain uses TRBV19 with TRBJ2-7, with D perhaps TRBD2 (5 bases). The TCR sequence derives from a woman aged 60-75 years with Graves' hyperthyroidism. In DNA, the CDR3 is TGTGCCAGTAGTTCCCGGGAATCGGGTTACGAGCAGTACTTC. It is translated as CASSSRESGYEQYF.